The 12 T cell receptor beta chains below were found in one sample sequenced in a study of T cell responses to AZD1222 COVID-19 vaccine. The data were produced by immunoSEQ multiplex PCR, yet TCRdb's version contains in-frame clones alone and is incomplete. The sample includes more than 150,000 clones, more than 85% of them seen just once. The sequences come from peripheral blood, collected after recovery from COVID-19. The receptors originated from an adult who had recovered from COVID-19.

The chain has TRBV10-2 and TRBJ2-1; 12 bases align to TRBD2. In germline, CDR1 is WSHSY, CDR2 SAAADI. With 2 bases clipped from V and 5 bases from J, the junction kept 7 bases outside the gene matches. This CDR3 contains 17 residues. This CDR3 is CASSEMTSGSLNNEQFF. The CDR3 region has the DNA TGCGCCAGCAGTGAGATGACTAGCGGGAGTCTAAACAATGAGCAGTTCTTC.

V and J are TRBV7-2 and TRBJ1-5, with D hard to call. Trimming shortened V by 2 bases and J by 7 bases, and 9 bases separated the two germline ends. The CDR3 consists of 13 residues. The germline V gene has CDR1 SGHTA and CDR2 FQGNSA. The CDR3 is CASSLLLGQPQHF. The CDR3 region has the DNA TGTGCCAGCAGCTTACTTCTCGGCCAGCCCCAGCATTTT.

This clone was counted a single time. CDR3 DNA: TGTGCCAGCAGCTTAGCTTTCGACAGGGAAAACACTGAAGCTTTCTTT. Protein: CASSLAFDRENTEAFF. The rearrangement uses TRBV7-9 and TRBJ1-1, with TRBD1 matching over 7 bases. CDR3 size: 16 residues. V dropped 0 bases and J dropped 2; count of bases not matched to a gene: 6. CDR1 and CDR2 (germline): SEHNR, FQNEAQ (reference sequence).

The CDR3 reads CASRNRGGADTQYF. In DNA form, the CDR3 reads TGTGCCAGTAGAAACAGGGGAGGGGCAGATACGCAGTATTTT. J is TRBJ2-3 and V is TRBV19; D assignment may be TRBD1 or TRBD2 (7 bases each). The CDR3 has 14 amino acids. Per the germline V gene, CDR1 is LNHDA and CDR2 is SQIVND (reference sequence). The V and J ends lost 6 bases and 4 bases respectively, with 14 bases between them.

This chain joins TRBV5-1 and TRBJ2-2; the D is unclear. The V end lost 2 bases, the J end lost 0 bases, and 8 bases lay between the germline ends. This CDR3 has 15 residues. Per germline, CDR1 SGHRS and CDR2 YFSETQ. The CDR3 DNA follows: TGCGCCAGCAGCTTCTTAACCTCGAACACCGGGGAGCTGTTTTTT. It translates to CASSFLTSNTGELFF.

The chain uses TRBV11-2 and TRBJ2-7; perhaps TRBD1 as D (5 bases). CDR3 length equals 13 residues. Germline CDR1 SGHAT, CDR2 FQNNGV. V was pared by 1 base and J by 5 bases, with 9 bases between. CDR3: CASSLGQGNEQYF. As DNA, the CDR3 is TGTGCCAGCAGCTTAGGGCAGGGAAACGAGCAGTACTTC.

This chain links TRBV27 with TRBJ2-2; 8 bases match TRBD1. Trimming at V came to 4 bases and at J to 2 bases, leaving 9 bases not matched to a gene. CDR1 and CDR2 (germline): MNHEY, SMNVEV (reference sequence). The CDR3 loop spans 17 amino acids. CDR3 sequence reads: CASSSGFRGLNTGELFF. The CDR3 DNA is TGTGCCAGCAGTTCGGGTTTCAGGGGGCTAAACACCGGGGAGCTGTTTTTT.

The V and J genes are TRBV12-5 and TRBJ2-3; D tentatively reads TRBD1 or TRBD2 (5 bases each). Germline V gene lookup returns CDR1 LGHNT and CDR2 FRNRAP. The CDR3 is 14 residues long. V was clipped by 2 bases and J by 4 bases, with 10 bases between them. DNA of the CDR3: TGTGCTAGTGGTTTGAGGGACGGCTCAGATACGCAGTATTTT. Its translation: CASGLRDGSDTQYF.

The chain couples TRBV19 to TRBJ2-4; possible D gene TRBD1, 6 bases. The germline V gene has CDR1 LNHDA and CDR2 SQIVND (reference sequence). V lost 4 bases, J lost 15 bases, and 25 bases lay in between. The CDR3 contains 15 residues. The CDR3 loop reads CASSTTLSTPGTRYF. In DNA, the CDR3 is TGTGCCAGTAGTACGACGTTAAGCACTCCCGGGACAAGGTACTTC.

This clone was observed a few times. The chain links TRBV7-3 to TRBJ1-1; D not certain. The length of the CDR3 is 13 residues. Trimming stripped 1 base from V and 4 bases from J, with 7 bases between. CDR1 and CDR2 (germline): SGHTA, FQGTGA. The CDR3 region has the DNA TGTGCCAGCAGCTTAAAAATGGGCACTGAAGCTTTCTTT. Its protein is CASSLKMGTEAFF.

The J gene is TRBJ2-3, the V gene TRBV5-1; the D gene is possibly TRBD2 (5 bases). With 0 bases removed from V and 1 base from J, the gap between germline ends came to 9 bases. In germline, CDR1 is SGHRS, CDR2 YFSETQ. This CDR3 has 15 amino acids. The CDR3 reads CASSLEGGRTDTQYF. Written as DNA, the CDR3 is TGCGCCAGCAGCTTGGAAGGCGGGCGCACAGATACGCAGTATTTT.

The chain couples TRBV27 to TRBJ2-7; D might be TRBD1 (6 bases). V lost 5 bases and J lost 2, with 13 bases in between. The CDR3 totals 14 residues. Per the germline V gene, CDR1 is MNHEY and CDR2 is SMNVEV (reference sequence). As DNA, the CDR3 is TGTGCCAGCAGTCCTTCGGGACAAACCTACGAGCAGTACTTC. It encodes CASSPSGQTYEQYF.